This TCR beta chain appears in the sequencing data of a study of blood T cell repertoires in COVID-19. CDR3 length: 16 amino acids. The V gene's germline CDR1 is SGHVS and CDR2 FQNEAQ. The trim removed 4 bases at V and 7 bases at J, leaving 7 bases unmatched. Authors' analysis steps: How many nucleated cells were present was estimated from reference gene primer amplification. TCRdb's table, derived via immunoSEQ multiplex PCR, lists solely in-frame clones and lacks some. V, J and clone size are taken as reported in that table, and D and trimming were inferred from the DNA itself. Among approximately 70,000 clones, 91% were seen once, and the ten largest hold around 4.7%.

The genes are TRBV7-8 and TRBJ2-1, with 13 bases that match TRBD2. Sequencing was done on a sample of peripheral blood. This sequence originates from a woman aged 60 to 75 with active COVID-19. This chain's CDR3 is CASSSLTSGRLNEQFF. In DNA form, the CDR3 reads TGTGCCAGCAGCTCCCTGACTAGCGGGAGGTTGAATGAGCAGTTCTTC.